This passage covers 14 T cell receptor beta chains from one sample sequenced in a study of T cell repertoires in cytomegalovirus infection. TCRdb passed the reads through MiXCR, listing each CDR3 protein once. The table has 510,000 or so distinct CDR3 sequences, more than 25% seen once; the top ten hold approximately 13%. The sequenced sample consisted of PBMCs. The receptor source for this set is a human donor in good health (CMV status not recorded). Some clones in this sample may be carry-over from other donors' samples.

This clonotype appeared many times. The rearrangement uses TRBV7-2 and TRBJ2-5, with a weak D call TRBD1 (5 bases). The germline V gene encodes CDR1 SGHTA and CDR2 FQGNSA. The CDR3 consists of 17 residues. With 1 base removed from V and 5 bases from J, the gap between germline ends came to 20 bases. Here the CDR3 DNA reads TGTGCCAGCAGCTTAGTAACCGGGTCAGGGCTGGGGGAGACCCAGTACTTC. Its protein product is CASSLVTGSGLGETQYF.

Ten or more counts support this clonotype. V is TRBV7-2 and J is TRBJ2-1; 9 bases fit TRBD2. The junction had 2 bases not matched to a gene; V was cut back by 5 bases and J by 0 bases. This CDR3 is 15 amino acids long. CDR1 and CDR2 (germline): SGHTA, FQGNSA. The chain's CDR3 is CASSTLAGSYNEQFF. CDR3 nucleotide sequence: TGTGCCAGCAGCACACTAGCGGGCTCCTACAATGAGCAGTTCTTC.

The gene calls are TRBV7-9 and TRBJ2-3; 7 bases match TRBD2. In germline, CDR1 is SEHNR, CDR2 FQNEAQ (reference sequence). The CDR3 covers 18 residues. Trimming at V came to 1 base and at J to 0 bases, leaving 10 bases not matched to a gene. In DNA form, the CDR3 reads TGTGCCAGCAGCTTAGTGCCCCTGCGGGAGCGAAGCACAGATACGCAGTATTTT. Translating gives CASSLVPLRERSTDTQYF.

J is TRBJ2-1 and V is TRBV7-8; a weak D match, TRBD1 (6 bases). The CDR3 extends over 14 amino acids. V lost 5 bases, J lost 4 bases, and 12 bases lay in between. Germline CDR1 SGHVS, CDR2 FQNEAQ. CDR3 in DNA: TGTGCCAGCAGCCCCGTGAGGGGGTACAATGAGCAGTTCTTC. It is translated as CASSPVRGYNEQFF.

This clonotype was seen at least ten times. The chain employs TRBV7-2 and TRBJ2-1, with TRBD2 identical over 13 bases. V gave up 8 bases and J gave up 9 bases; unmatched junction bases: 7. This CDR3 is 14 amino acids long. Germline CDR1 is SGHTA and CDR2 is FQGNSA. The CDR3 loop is CASLGTSGNTEQFF. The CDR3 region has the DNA TGTGCCAGCCTAGGGACTAGCGGGAACACTGAGCAGTTCTTC.

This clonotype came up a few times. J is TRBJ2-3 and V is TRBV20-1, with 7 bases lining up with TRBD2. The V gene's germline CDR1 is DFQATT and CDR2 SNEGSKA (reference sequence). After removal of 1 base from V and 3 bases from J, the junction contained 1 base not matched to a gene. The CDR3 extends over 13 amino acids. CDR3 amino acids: CSARAGGTDTQYF. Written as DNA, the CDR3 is TGCAGTGCTAGAGCCGGGGGGACAGATACGCAGTATTTT.

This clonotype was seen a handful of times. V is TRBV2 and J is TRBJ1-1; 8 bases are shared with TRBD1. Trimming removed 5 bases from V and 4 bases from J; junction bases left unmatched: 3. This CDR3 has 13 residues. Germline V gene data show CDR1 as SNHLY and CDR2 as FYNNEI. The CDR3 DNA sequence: TGTGCCAGCAGTCGGGACAGGCTCACTGAAGCTTTCTTT. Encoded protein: CASSRDRLTEAFF.

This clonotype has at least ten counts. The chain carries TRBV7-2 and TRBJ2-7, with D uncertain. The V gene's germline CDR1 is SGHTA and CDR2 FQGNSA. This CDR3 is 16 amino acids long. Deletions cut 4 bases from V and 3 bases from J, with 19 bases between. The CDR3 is CASSSTTLEKFYEQYF. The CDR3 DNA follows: TGTGCCAGCAGCTCCACGACTCTTGAAAAATTCTACGAGCAGTACTTC. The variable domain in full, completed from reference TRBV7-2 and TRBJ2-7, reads GAGVSQSPSNKVTEKGKDVELRCDPISGHTALYWYRQSLGQGLEFLIYFQGNSAPDKSGLPSDRFSAERTGGSVSTLTIQRTQQEDSAVYLCASSSTTLEKFYEQYFGPGTRLTVT.

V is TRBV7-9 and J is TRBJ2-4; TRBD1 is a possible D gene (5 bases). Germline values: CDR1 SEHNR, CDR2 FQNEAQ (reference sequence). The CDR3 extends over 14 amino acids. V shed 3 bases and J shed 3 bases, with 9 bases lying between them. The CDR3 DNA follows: TGTGCCAGCAGCTTCCAGGGCGGCAAAAACATTCAGTACTTC. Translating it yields CASSFQGGKNIQYF.

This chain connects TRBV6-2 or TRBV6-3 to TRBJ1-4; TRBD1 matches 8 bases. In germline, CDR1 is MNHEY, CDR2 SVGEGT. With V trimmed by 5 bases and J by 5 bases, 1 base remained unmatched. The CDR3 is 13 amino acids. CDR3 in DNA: TGTGCCAGCAGTGACAGGGGAAATGAAAAACTGTTTTTT. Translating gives CASSDRGNEKLFF.

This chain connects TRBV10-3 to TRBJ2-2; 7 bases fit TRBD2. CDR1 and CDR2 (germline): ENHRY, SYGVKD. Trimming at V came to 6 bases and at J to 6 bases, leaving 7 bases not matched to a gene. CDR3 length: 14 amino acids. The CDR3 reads CAIRTGGWAGELFF. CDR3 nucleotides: TGTGCCATCAGAACGGGAGGTTGGGCCGGGGAGCTGTTTTTT.

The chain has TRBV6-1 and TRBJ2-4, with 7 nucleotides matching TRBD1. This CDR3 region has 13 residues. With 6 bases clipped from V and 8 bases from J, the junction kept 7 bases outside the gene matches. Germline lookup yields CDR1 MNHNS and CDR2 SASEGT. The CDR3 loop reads CASRYTGVDIQYF. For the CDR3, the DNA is TGTGCCAGCAGATATACAGGGGTGGACATTCAGTACTTC.

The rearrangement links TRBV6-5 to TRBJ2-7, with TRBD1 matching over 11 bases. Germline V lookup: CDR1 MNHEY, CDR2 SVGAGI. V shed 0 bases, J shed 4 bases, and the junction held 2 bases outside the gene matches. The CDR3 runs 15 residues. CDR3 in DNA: TGTGCCAGCAGTTACTCGGGACAGGGGGGGTACGAGCAGTACGTC. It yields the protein CASSYSGQGGYEQYV.

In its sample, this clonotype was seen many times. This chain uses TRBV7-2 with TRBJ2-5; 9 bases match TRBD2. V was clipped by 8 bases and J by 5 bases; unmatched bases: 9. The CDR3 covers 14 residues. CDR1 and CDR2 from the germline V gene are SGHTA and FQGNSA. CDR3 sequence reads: CASGAGGPRETQYF. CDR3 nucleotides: TGTGCCAGCGGAGCGGGAGGCCCTCGGGAGACCCAGTACTTC.